This T cell receptor beta chain was profiled in a study of blood T cell repertoires in COVID-19 (dated by TCRdb to 2020 to 2022). For the wider study: Samples from collaborators originated in the United States, Italy and Spain and spanned both the acute and convalescent phases of COVID-19. The samples were drawn from two sources: the first 160 participants of the ongoing ImmuneRACE study, and 950 to 1,500 subjects contributed by 6 global collaborators. A de-identified subject ID, COVID-19 status, age in years and sex were almost always included in the sample metadata. The material from the prospective study consisted of cDNA or gDNA derived from T cells, B-cell-depleted T cells, or PBMCs. The repertoires were released in a freely available public database intended as a resource for research on the immune response to SARS-CoV-2. Deeply sampled blood TCRbeta repertoires from subjects exposed to, actively infected with, or recovered from COVID-19 were included in the dataset. Where available, HLA class I and class II types were obtained from metadata supplied by the sample provider rather than from assay-based typing.

Whole blood was collected in K2EDTA tubes by collaborating institutions according to the institutions' own protocols. For TCRbeta analysis, collaborator samples were shipped as frozen whole blood, as isolated PBMCs, or as DNA extracted from either sample type. TCRbeta CDR3 regions were amplified from genomic DNA by means of the immunoSEQ Assay, a bias-controlled multiplex PCR. Per the authors' processing: Nucleated cell counts per sample were estimated from amplification of reference gene primers within the assay. To quantify the absolute abundance of each unique TCRbeta CDR3 rearrangement, sequence reads were collapsed and filtered. For each sample, productive Simpson clonality was calculated as the square root of Simpson's diversity index across productive rearrangements. The immuneACCESS repertoire file appears here via TCRdb, limited to in-frame rearrangements. These files lack a portion of the clones; in checked studies, under half of the deficit traces to unresolved V genes, and the cause of the others is not known. From that table come the V and J calls and clone size; the DNA was used to work out D and trimming. The sample yields approximately 130,000 clones; around 77% were counted once. About a tenth of the sample comes from the top ten.

V is clipped by 1 base and J by 11 bases, and the sequence between their germline boundaries is 12 bases long. The germline V gene (reference sequence) supplies CDR1 LGHDT and CDR2 YNNKEL. The CDR3, from cysteine to phenylalanine, totals 14 residues. Solely the CDR3 DNA is kept, with 42 bases framed from the first base. Concerning this clone itself: What this receptor recognizes is not known. No base qualities exist here, and no much larger clone lies one base off it.

What the study reported, not specific to this receptor: The amount of clinical and demographic metadata varied by source and participant and was provided uncurated.

Here the chain combines TRBV3-1 (or the pseudogene TRBV3-2) and TRBJ1-6, with a weak D call of TRBD1 (5 bases match). The sequenced sample was peripheral blood. This clonotype was sampled from a human donor in a cohort sampled during active COVID-19. In nucleotides, the sequence is TGTGCCAGCAGCCAAGTTGGGGAAGGGGCACCCCTCCACTTT. This gives the protein CASSQVGEGAPLHF.